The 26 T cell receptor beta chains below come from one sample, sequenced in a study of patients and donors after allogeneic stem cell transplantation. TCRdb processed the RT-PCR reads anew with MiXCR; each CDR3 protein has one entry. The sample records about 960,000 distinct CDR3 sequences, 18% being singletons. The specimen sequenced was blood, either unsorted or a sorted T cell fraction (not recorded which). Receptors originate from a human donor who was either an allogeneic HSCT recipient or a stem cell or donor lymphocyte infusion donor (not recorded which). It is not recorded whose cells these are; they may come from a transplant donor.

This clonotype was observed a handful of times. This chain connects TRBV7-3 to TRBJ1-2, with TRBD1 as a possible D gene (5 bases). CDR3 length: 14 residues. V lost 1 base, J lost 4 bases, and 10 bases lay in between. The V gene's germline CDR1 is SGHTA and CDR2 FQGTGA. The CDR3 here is CASSLNPGVYGYTF. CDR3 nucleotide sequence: TGTGCCAGCAGCTTAAATCCGGGGGTCTATGGCTACACCTTC.

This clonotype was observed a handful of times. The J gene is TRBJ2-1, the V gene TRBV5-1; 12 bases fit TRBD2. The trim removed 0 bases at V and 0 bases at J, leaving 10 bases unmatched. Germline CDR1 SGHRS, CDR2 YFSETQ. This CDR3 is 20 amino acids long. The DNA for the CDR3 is TGCGCCAGCAGCTTGGCAGTCCTAGCGGGAGGGCCAAGCTCCTACAATGAGCAGTTCTTC. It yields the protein CASSLAVLAGGPSSYNEQFF. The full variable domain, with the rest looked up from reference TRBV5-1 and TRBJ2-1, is KAGVTQTPRYLIKTRGQQVTLSCSPISGHRSVSWYQQTPGQGLQFLFEYFSETQRNKGNFPGRFSGRQFSNSRSEMNVSTLELGDSALYLCASSLAVLAGGPSSYNEQFFGPGTRLTVL.

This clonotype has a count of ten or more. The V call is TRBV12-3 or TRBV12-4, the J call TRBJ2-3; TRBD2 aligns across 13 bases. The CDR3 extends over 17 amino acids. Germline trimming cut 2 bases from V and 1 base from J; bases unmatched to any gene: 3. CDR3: CASSLFGLAGGTDTQYF. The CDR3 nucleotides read TGTGCCAGCAGTTTATTCGGACTAGCGGGAGGCACAGATACGCAGTATTTT.

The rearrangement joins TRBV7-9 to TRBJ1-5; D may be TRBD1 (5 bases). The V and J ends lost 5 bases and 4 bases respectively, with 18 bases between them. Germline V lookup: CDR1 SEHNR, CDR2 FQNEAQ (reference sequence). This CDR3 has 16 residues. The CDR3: CASSIARRGVNQPQHF. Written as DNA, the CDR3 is TGTGCCAGCAGCATCGCTCGGAGGGGAGTTAATCAGCCCCAGCATTTT.

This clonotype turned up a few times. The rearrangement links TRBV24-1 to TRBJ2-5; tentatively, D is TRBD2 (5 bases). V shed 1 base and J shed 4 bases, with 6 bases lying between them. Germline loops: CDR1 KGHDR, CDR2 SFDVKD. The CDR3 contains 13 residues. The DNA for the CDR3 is TGTGCCACCAGTGATTTTCTAGCAGAGACCCAGTACTTC. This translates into CATSDFLAETQYF.

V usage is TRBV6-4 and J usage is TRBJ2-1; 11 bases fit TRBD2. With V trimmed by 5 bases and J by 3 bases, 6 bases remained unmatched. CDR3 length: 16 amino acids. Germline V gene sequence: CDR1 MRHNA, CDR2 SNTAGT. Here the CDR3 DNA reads TGTGCCAGCAGTTCGTTAGCGGGGGGGCGCTACAATGAGCAGTTCTTC. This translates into CASSSLAGGRYNEQFF.

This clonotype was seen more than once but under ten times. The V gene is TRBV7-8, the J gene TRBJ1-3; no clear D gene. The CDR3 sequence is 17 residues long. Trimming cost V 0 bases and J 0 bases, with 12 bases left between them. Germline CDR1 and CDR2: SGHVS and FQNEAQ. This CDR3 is CASSLAFRSSSGNTIYF. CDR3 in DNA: TGTGCCAGCAGCTTAGCGTTTCGCTCCTCCTCTGGAAACACCATATATTTT.

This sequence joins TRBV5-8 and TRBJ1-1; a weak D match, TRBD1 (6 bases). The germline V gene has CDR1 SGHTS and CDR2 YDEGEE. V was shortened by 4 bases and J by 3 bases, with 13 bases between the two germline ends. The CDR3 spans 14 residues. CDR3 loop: CASSRQRGYTEAFF. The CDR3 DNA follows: TGTGCCAGCAGCAGACAAAGGGGGTACACTGAAGCTTTCTTT. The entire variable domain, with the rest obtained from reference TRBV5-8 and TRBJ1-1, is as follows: EAGVTQSPTHLIKTRGQQATLRCSPISGHTSVYWYQQALGLGLQFLLWYDEGEERNRGNFPPRFSGRQFPNYSSELNVNALELEDSALYLCASSRQRGYTEAFFGQGTRLTVV.

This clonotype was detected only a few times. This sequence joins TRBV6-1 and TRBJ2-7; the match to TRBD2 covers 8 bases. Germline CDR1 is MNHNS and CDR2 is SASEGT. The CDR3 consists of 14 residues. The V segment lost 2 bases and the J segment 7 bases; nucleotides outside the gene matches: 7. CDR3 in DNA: TGTGCCAGCAGTGAAACTGGCGGGAGGTGGGAGCAGTACTTC. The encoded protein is CASSETGGRWEQYF.

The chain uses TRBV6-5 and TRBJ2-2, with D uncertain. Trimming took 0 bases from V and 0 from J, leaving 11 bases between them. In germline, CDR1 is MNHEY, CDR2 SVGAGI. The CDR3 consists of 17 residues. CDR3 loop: CASSYSYSAANTGELFF. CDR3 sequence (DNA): TGTGCCAGCAGTTACTCGTACAGCGCCGCGAACACCGGGGAGCTGTTTTTT.

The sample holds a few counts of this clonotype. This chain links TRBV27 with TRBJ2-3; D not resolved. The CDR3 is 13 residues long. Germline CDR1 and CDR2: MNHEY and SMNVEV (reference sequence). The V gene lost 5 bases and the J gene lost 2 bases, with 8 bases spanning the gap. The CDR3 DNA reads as TGTGCCAGCAGTGCCACCTTCACAGATACGCAGTATTTT. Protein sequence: CASSATFTDTQYF.

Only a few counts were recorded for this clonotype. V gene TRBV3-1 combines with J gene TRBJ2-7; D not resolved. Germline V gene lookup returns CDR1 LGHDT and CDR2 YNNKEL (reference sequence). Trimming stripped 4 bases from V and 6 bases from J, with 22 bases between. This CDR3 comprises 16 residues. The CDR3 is CASSPLPHLSWGEQYF. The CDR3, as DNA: TGTGCCAGCAGCCCCCTCCCGCATCTCTCGTGGGGCGAGCAGTACTTC.

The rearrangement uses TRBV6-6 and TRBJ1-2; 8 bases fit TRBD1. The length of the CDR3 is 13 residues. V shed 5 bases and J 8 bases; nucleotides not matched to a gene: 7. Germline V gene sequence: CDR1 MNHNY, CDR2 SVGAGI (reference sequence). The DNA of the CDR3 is TGTGCCAGCAGTACGAGGACAGGGCTAGGCTACACCTTC. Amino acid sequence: CASSTRTGLGYTF.

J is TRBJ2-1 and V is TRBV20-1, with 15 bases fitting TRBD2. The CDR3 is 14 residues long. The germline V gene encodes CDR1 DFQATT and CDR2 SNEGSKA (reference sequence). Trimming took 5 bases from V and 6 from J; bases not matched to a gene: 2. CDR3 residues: CSARTSGRGNEQFF. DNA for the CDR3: TGCAGTGCTCGGACTAGCGGGAGGGGCAATGAGCAGTTCTTC.

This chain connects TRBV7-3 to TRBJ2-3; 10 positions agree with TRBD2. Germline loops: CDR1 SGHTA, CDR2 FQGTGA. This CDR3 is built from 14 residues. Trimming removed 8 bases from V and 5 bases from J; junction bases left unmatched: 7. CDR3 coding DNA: TGTGCCAGCCAAATAGCGGGGGGCGTAGATACGCAGTATTTT. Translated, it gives CASQIAGGVDTQYF.

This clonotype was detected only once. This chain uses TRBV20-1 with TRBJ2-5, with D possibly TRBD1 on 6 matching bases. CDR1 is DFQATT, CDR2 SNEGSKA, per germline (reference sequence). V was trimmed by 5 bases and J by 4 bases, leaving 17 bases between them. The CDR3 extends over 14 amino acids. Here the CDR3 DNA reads TGCAGTGCTCGGAGAACAGGGTGGGGAGAGACCCAGTACTTC. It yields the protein CSARRTGWGETQYF.

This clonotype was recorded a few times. The CDR3 loop reads CASSQHSTKQGTQYF. The CDR3 nucleotides read TGCGCCAGCAGCCAACACTCCACTAAACAGGGGACCCAGTACTTC. The gene calls are TRBV4-1 and TRBJ2-5; tentative D call: TRBD1 (6 bases). This CDR3 contains 15 residues. Germline V gene sequence: CDR1 MGHRA, CDR2 YSYEKL. The V and J ends lost 2 bases and 7 bases respectively, with 17 bases between them.

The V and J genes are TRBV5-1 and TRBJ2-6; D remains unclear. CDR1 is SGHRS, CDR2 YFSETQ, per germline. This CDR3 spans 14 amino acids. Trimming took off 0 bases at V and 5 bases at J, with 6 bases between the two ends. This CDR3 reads CASSLAPRANVLTF. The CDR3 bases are TGCGCCAGCAGCTTGGCTCCAAGGGCCAACGTCCTGACTTTC.

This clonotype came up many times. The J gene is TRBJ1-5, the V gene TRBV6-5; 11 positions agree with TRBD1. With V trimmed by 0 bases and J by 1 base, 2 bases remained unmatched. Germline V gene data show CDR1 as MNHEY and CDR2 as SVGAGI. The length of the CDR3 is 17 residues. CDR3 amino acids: CASSYSGTGGSNQPQHF. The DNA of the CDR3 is TGTGCCAGCAGTTACTCCGGGACAGGGGGAAGCAATCAGCCCCAGCATTTT.

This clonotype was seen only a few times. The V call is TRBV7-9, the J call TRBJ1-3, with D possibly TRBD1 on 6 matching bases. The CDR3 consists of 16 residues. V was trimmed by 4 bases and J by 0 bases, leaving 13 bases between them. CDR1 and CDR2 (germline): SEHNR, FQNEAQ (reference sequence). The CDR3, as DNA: TGTGCCAGCAGCTGGCTCGGGGGGCTCTCTGGAAACACCATATATTTT. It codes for CASSWLGGLSGNTIYF.

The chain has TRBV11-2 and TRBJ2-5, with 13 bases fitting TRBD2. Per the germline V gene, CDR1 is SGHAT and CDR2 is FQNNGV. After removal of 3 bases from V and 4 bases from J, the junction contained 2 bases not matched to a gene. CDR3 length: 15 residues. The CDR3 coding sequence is TGTGCCAGCAGCTTGGGACTAGCGGGAACAGAGACCCAGTACTTC. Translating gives CASSLGLAGTETQYF.

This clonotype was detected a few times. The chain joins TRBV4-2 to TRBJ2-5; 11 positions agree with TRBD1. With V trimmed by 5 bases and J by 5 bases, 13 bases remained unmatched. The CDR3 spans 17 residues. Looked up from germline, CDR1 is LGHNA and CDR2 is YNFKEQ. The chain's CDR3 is CASSAPGQGGGFETQYF. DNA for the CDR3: TGTGCCAGCAGCGCTCCGGGACAGGGGGGAGGTTTTGAGACCCAGTACTTC.

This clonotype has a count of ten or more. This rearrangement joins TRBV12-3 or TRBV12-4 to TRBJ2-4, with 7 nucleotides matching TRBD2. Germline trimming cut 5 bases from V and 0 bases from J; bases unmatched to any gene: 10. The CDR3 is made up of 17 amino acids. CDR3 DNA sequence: TGTGCCAGCAGTATTGGTTCGGGGGGACTAGCCAAAAACATTCAGTACTTC. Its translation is CASSIGSGGLAKNIQYF.

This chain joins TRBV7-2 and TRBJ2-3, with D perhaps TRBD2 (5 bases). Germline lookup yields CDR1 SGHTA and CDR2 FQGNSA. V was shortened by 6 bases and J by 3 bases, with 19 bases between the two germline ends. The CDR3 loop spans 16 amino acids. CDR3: CASSPVSGASTDTQYF. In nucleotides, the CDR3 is TGTGCCAGCAGTCCCGTGAGCGGAGCATCGACAGATACGCAGTATTTT.

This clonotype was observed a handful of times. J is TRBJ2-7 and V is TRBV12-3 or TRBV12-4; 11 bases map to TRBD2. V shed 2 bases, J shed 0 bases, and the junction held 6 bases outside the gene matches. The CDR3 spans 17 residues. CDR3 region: CASSLSGTSGFSYEQYF. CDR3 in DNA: TGTGCCAGCAGTTTAAGCGGGACTAGCGGTTTCTCCTACGAGCAGTACTTC.

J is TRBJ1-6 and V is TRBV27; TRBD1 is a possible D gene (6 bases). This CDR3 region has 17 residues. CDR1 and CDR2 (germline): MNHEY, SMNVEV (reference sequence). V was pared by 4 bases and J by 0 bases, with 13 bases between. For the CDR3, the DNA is TGTGCCAGCAGTTCACCACAGGGTAGCTCCTATAATTCACCCCTCCACTTT. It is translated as CASSSPQGSSYNSPLHF.